These 15 T cell receptor beta chains were all obtained from the same sample, sequenced in a study of T cell responses to AZD1222 COVID-19 vaccine. The data were produced by immunoSEQ multiplex PCR, yet TCRdb's version contains in-frame clones alone and is incomplete. The sample includes over 100,000 clones, more than 75% seen only once; the top ten take under 4.5%. Sequences were derived from peripheral blood, sampled on day 0 of AZD1222 vaccination. All receptors derive from an adult in good health.

The chain couples TRBV5-1 to TRBJ1-5; 7 bases agree with TRBD1. The V gene end was trimmed by 1 base and the J gene end by 2 bases; junction bases not matched to a gene: 3. This CDR3 spans 15 amino acids. Germline V gene lookup returns CDR1 SGHRS and CDR2 YFSETQ. Here the CDR3 reads CASSLSGTGNQPQHF. DNA for the CDR3: TGCGCCAGCAGCTTGTCGGGGACAGGCAATCAGCCCCAGCATTTT.

In its sample, this clone was seen once. The chain couples TRBV10-3 to TRBJ1-5; no clear D. CDR3 length equals 13 residues. The V and J ends lost 4 bases and 4 bases respectively, with 8 bases between them. Germline V gene sequence: CDR1 ENHRY, CDR2 SYGVKD. As DNA, the CDR3 is TGTGCCATCAGTGCCTCAGAGAATCAGCCCCAGCATTTT. It yields the protein CAISASENQPQHF.

V and J are TRBV6-1 and TRBJ1-6; D gene ambiguous. The ends were cut back, 3 bases at V and 8 bases at J, with 17 bases in the middle. Germline CDR1 MNHNS, CDR2 SASEGT. This CDR3 contains 16 residues. For the CDR3, the DNA is TGTGCCAGCAGTGATGTTTTGGCCTATAGGGATTCACCCCTCCACTTT. Amino acids: CASSDVLAYRDSPLHF.

The chain combines TRBV15 with TRBJ2-7, with a weak D call TRBD2 (5 bases). The V gene lost 1 base and the J gene lost 7 bases, with 14 bases spanning the gap. This CDR3 spans 14 amino acids. Germline V gene data show CDR1 as LNHNV and CDR2 as YYDKDF (reference sequence). The CDR3 reads CATSRGAFSGEQYF. The CDR3 nucleotides are TGTGCCACCAGCAGAGGCGCCTTCTCGGGGGAGCAGTACTTC.

The chain carries TRBV6-6 and TRBJ2-4; D is uncertain. The ends were cut back, 5 bases at V and 5 bases at J, with 10 bases in the middle. The CDR3 sequence is 13 residues long. Per the germline V gene, CDR1 is MNHNY and CDR2 is SVGAGI (reference sequence). CDR3 in amino acids: CASSDMTQNIQYF. The CDR3, as DNA: TGTGCCAGCAGTGACATGACCCAAAACATTCAGTACTTC.

The rearrangement joins TRBV7-3 to TRBJ2-1; a weak D match, TRBD2 (8 bases). The CDR3 is 15 amino acids. Trimming took off 5 bases at V and 6 bases at J, with 17 bases between the two ends. Germline V gene lookup returns CDR1 SGHTA and CDR2 FQGTGA. The CDR3 DNA reads TGTGCCAGCAGCCCAGGGGGACTAGGACTCAATGAGCAGTTCTTC. Translation gives CASSPGGLGLNEQFF.

The CDR3 sequence: CASSDRQGKTEAFF. The DNA for the CDR3 is TGTGCCAGCAGTGATCGGCAGGGGAAGACTGAAGCTTTCTTT. The chain has TRBV2 and TRBJ1-1, with D possibly matching TRBD1 (6 bases). V was trimmed by 3 bases and J by 5 bases, leaving 13 bases between them. Germline V gives CDR1 SNHLY, CDR2 FYNNEI. This CDR3 comprises 14 residues.

The genes are TRBV6-5 and TRBJ1-5, with D possibly TRBD1 on 6 matching bases. CDR1 is MNHEY and CDR2 is SVGAGI in the germline V gene. The CDR3 loop spans 14 amino acids. Trimming removed 7 bases from V and 6 bases from J, with 16 bases in between. The CDR3 coding sequence is TGTGCCAGCACATCCGGCTTCAGGGGTCAGCCCCAGCATTTT. Translating gives CASTSGFRGQPQHF.

This chain connects TRBV2 to TRBJ2-7; D is perhaps TRBD1 or TRBD2 (5 bases each). Trimming left V 7 bases short and J 2 bases short, with 12 bases between. Per the germline V gene, CDR1 is SNHLY and CDR2 is FYNNEI. CDR3 length equals 13 residues. In nucleotides, the CDR3 is TGTGCCAGCATACCTCGGGGCGCCTACGAGCAGTACTTC. It yields the protein CASIPRGAYEQYF.

The V and J genes are TRBV7-8 and TRBJ1-5; 7 nucleotides match TRBD1. V was clipped by 11 bases and J by 7 bases; unmatched bases: 11. This CDR3 is built from 13 residues. CDR1 and CDR2 (germline): SGHVS, FQNEAQ. The CDR3 DNA sequence: TGTGCCGGTGCGACAGGGTTATACCAGCCCCAGCATTTT. It encodes CAGATGLYQPQHF.

The chain combines TRBV19 with TRBJ2-7, with TRBD1 as a possible D gene (6 bases). CDR1 and CDR2 from the germline V gene are LNHDA and SQIVND (reference sequence). The CDR3 spans 14 residues. V was trimmed by 6 bases and J by 1 base, leaving 13 bases between them. The CDR3 is CASRPGHPSYEQYF. CDR3 sequence (DNA): TGTGCCAGTAGACCGGGACACCCTTCCTACGAGCAGTACTTC.

In this sample, this clone turned up a few times. The chain couples TRBV9 to TRBJ2-2; 7 bases fit TRBD2. This CDR3 has 16 residues. The V gene's germline CDR1 is SGDLS and CDR2 YYNGEE. V lost 4 bases and J lost 5; bases outside the gene matches: 11. CDR3 residues: CASSRRGRGSTGELFF. The CDR3 DNA reads as TGTGCCAGCAGCCGTAGAGGGAGGGGCTCAACCGGGGAGCTGTTTTTT. Full variable domain (missing parts from reference TRBV9 and TRBJ2-2): DSGVTQTPKHLITATGQRVTLRCSPRSGDLSVYWYQQSLDQGLQFLIQYYNGEERAKGNILERFSAQQFPDLHSELNLSSLELGDSALYFCASSRRGRGSTGELFFGEGSRLTVL.

V usage is TRBV12-5 and J usage is TRBJ1-2; D is ambiguous. V lost 7 bases, J lost 4 bases, and 19 bases lay in between. The germline gives CDR1 LGHNT, CDR2 FRNRAP. CDR3 size: 15 residues. The CDR3 DNA reads as TGTGCTAGTGCCCGGGAGGCTGGGTCCCTCTATGGCTACACCTTC. Translating it yields CASAREAGSLYGYTF.

This clone was seen a handful of times. This chain joins TRBV7-3 and TRBJ2-7; 7 bases are shared with TRBD1. CDR1 and CDR2 from the germline V gene are SGHTA and FQGTGA. V shed 5 bases and J 5 bases; nucleotides not matched to a gene: 9. The length of the CDR3 is 14 residues. The CDR3 loop is CASSMTDRVHEQYF. CDR3 bases: TGTGCCAGCAGCATGACAGACAGGGTCCACGAGCAGTACTTC. The variable domain in full, with the rest retrieved from reference TRBV7-3 and TRBJ2-7, is GAGVSQTPSNKVTEKGKYVELRCDPISGHTALYWYRQSLGQGPEFLIYFQGTGAADDSGLPNDRFFAVRPEGSVSTLKIQRTERGDSAVYLCASSMTDRVHEQYFGPGTRLTVT.

V is TRBV12-3 or TRBV12-4 and J is TRBJ1-5, with no clear D. The CDR3 covers 13 residues. Trimming removed 4 bases from V and 3 bases from J, with 7 bases in between. The CDR3 nucleotides are TGTGCCAGCAGTTCTAGGAACAATCAGCCCCAGCATTTT. Translated: CASSSRNNQPQHF.